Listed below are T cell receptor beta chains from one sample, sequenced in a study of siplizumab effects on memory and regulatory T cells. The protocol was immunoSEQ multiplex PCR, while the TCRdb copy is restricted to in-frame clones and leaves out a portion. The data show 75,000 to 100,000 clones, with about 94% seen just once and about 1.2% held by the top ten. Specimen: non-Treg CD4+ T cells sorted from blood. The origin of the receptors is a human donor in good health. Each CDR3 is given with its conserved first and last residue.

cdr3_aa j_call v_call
CASRATGISYGYTF TRBJ1-2 TRBV6-1
CASSPEGWIYGYTF TRBJ1-2 TRBV5-1
CASGLVASQPQHF TRBJ1-5 TRBV27
CASTKRAPGQPQHF TRBJ1-5 TRBV28
CASSPGREIYGYTF TRBJ1-2 TRBV9
CASSRLVQGLTEAFF TRBJ1-1 TRBV27
CASSVRARDSDTDTQYF TRBJ2-3 TRBV9
CASGKAGVGTDTQYF TRBJ2-3 TRBV9
CASSLGGGATNEKLFF TRBJ1-4 TRBV7-2
CASSVLAAGNYGYTF TRBJ1-2 TRBV6-1
CASGTDRVVITDTQYF TRBJ2-3 TRBV5-1
CASSEQAAYEQYF TRBJ2-7 TRBV2
CASSQDGNNQETQYF TRBJ2-5 TRBV4-1
CASSFRGSIDSLEQFF TRBJ2-1 TRBV11-2
CAVGKGAAYGYTF TRBJ1-2 TRBV19
CASSDSRDRGDEQYF TRBJ2-7 TRBV2
CASTPIPATSGTGELFF TRBJ2-2 TRBV7-3
CASRTGLGYNEQFF TRBJ2-1 TRBV5-1
CASSLAVGASSGNTIYF TRBJ1-3 TRBV5-1
CASSDAAGRGYEQYF TRBJ2-7 TRBV6-1
CASSFGGPRYEQYF TRBJ2-7 TRBV28
CASSSGPHTGELFF TRBJ2-2 TRBV7-2
CASSLSDGQPQHF TRBJ1-5 TRBV27
CASSVRESTEAFF TRBJ1-1 TRBV27
CASSFVRNQPQHF TRBJ1-5 TRBV28
CASGRDQPGYTQYF TRBJ2-3 TRBV2
CASNTRGVGEKLFF TRBJ1-4 TRBV28
CASSGQGWNEQFF TRBJ2-1 TRBV9
CASSPNGAETGELFF TRBJ2-2 TRBV2
CASRTVPKAGELFF TRBJ2-2 TRBV2
CASSQGMVRETQYF TRBJ2-5 TRBV4-1
CASSFHSLAGVGTGELFF TRBJ2-2 TRBV5-1
CSVVISPFQETQYF TRBJ2-5 TRBV29-1
CASSLSDRGYEQYF TRBJ2-7 TRBV28
CASSPQPEMWDYGYTF TRBJ1-2 TRBV18
CASSVVAGGAEQYF TRBJ2-7 TRBV9
CASSMEIPYYEQYF TRBJ2-7 TRBV19
CASSSAGGTGNQPQHF TRBJ1-5 TRBV7-2
CASSDHRNSGANVLTF TRBJ2-6 TRBV25-1
CAISASGLAFDEQYF TRBJ2-7 TRBV10-3
CASSLNLRGVGNQPQHF TRBJ1-5 TRBV5-6
CASSPEGRVNQPQHF TRBJ1-5 TRBV18
CASRHDPAHQPQHF TRBJ1-5 TRBV19
CASSFLLPNTEAFF TRBJ1-1 TRBV5-1
CASTSGPEAFF TRBJ1-1 TRBV11-3
CSVIGSWGINEKLFF TRBJ1-4 TRBV29-1
CASILAEGLNTEAFF TRBJ1-1 TRBV19
CASRRRAVDGYTF TRBJ1-2 TRBV6-5
CASRRMGGTYEQYF TRBJ2-7 TRBV6-6
CASSLDGEGRQPQHF TRBJ1-5 TRBV7-9